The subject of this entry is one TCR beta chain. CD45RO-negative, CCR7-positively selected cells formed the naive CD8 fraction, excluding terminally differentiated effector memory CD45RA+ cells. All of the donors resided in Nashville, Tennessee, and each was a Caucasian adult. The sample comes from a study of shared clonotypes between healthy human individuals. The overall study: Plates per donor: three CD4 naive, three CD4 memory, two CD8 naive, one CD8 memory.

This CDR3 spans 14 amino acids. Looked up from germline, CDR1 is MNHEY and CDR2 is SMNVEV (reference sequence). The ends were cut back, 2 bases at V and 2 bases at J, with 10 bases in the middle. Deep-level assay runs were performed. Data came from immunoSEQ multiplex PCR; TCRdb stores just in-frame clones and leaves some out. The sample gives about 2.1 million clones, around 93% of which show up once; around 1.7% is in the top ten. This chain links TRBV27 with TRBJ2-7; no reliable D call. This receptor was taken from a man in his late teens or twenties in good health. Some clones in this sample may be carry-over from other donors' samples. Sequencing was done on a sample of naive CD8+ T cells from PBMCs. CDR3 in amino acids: CASSLMALPYEQYF. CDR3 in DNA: TGTGCCAGCAGTTTAATGGCACTTCCCTACGAGCAGTACTTC.